The rows below give T cell receptor beta chains drawn from one sample of a study of blood T cell repertoires in COVID-19. Sequencing was performed with immunoSEQ multiplex PCR; in TCRdb, only in-frame clones are kept and a portion is missing. The table lists over 65,000 clones, over 75% of them singletons. The sample was peripheral blood. All receptors derive from a human donor in a cohort sampled during active COVID-19. Each CDR3 is given with its conserved first and last residue. D genes are given only for firm matches. The size of a clone is reported for some rows only, either as once, few or many, or as a class for expanded clones.

NA TRBJ2-1 NA TRBV6-6 TGTGCCAGCAGTTACACTCCCAGGGCCCGGGACAATGAGCAGTTCTTC CASSYTPRARDNEQFF
NA TRBJ2-5 NA TRBV9 TGTGCCAGCAGCGTAGGGGGTAGCGGACAAGAGACCCAGTACTTC CASSVGGSGQETQYF
NA TRBJ1-6 NA TRBV28 TGTGCCAGCAGCCGTACAGGGTATAATTCACCCCTCCACTTT CASSRTGYNSPLHF
NA TRBJ2-3 NA TRBV19 TGTGCCAGTTCCCGTAGCACAGATACGCAGTATTTT CASSRSTDTQYF
NA TRBJ1-2 TRBD1 TRBV6-6 TGTGCCAGCAGTACGGGACAGGGCGGAGGCTACACCTTC CASSTGQGGGYTF
NA TRBJ2-3 NA TRBV10-1 TGCGCCAGCAGCCCGGGACAACGCACAGATACGCAGTATTTT CASSPGQRTDTQYF
once TRBJ1-1 NA TRBV3-1/TRBV3-2 TGTGCCAGCAGCCTACAGACAGCGAACACTGAAGCTTTCTTT CASSLQTANTEAFF
NA TRBJ2-7 TRBD1 TRBV18 TGTGCCAGCTCACCGAGGACAGGGAACGAGCAGTACTTC CASSPRTGNEQYF
NA TRBJ2-7 TRBD2 TRBV7-9 TGTGCCAGCAGTCTCGGACTAGCGGGGTCGCGCGACGAGCAGTACTTC CASSLGLAGSRDEQYF
NA TRBJ2-7 TRBD1 TRBV7-6 TGTGCCAGCAGCAAGACCCCGGGACAGGGTGCCTACGAGCAGTACTTC CASSKTPGQGAYEQYF
NA TRBJ1-1 NA TRBV6-1 TGTGCCAGCAGTGAAGCAAGTCGACTTGACGAAGCTTTCTTT CASSEASRLDEAFF
NA TRBJ1-5 NA TRBV19 TGTGCCACCGAGCCCGGCGGGGGTCAGCCCCAGCATTTT CATEPGGGQPQHF
NA TRBJ2-7 NA TRBV12-3/TRBV12-4 TGTGCCAGCAGTGTCCTACGGGGGTACGAGCAGTACTTC CASSVLRGYEQYF
once TRBJ1-1 NA TRBV7-8 TGTGCCAGCAGCCAAGGATTATACGGGACTGAAGCTTTCTTT CASSQGLYGTEAFF